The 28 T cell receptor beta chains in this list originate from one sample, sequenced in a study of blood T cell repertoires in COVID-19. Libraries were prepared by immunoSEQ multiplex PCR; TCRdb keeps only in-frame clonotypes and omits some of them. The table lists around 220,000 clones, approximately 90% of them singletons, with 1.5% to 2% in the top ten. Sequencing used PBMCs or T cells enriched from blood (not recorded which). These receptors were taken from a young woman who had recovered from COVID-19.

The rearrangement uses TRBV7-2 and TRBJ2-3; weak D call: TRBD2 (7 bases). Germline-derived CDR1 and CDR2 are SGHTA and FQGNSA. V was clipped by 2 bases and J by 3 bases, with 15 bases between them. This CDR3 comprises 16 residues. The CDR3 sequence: CASSLQARGATDTQYF. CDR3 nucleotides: TGTGCCAGCAGCTTACAGGCCCGGGGGGCGACAGATACGCAGTATTTT. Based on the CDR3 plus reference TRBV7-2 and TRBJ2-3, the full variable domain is GAGVSQSPSNKVTEKGKDVELRCDPISGHTALYWYRQSLGQGLEFLIYFQGNSAPDKSGLPSDRFSAERTGGSVSTLTIQRTQQEDSAVYLCASSLQARGATDTQYFGPGTRLTVL.

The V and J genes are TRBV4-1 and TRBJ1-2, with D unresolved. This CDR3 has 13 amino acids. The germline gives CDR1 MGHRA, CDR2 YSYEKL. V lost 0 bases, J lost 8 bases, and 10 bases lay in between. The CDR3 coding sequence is TGCGCCAGCAGCCAAGAGGGAGGGTGGGGCTACACCTTC. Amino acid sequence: CASSQEGGWGYTF.

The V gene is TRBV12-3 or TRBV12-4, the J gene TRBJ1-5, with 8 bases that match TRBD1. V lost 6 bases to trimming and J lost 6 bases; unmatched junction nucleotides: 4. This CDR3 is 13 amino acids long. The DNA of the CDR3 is TGTGCCAGCAGCCCGGACAGGGTTCAGCCCCAGCATTTT. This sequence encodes CASSPDRVQPQHF.

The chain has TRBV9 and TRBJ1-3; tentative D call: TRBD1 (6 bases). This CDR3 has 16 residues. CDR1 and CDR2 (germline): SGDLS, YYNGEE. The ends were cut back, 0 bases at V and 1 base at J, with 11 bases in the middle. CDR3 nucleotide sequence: TGTGCCAGCAGCGTAGACCCCGACAGGTCTGGAAACACCATATATTTT. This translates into CASSVDPDRSGNTIYF.

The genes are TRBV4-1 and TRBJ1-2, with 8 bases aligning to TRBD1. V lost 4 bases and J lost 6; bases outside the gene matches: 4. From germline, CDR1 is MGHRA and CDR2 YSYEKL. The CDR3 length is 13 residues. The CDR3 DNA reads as TGCGCCAGCAGCCCCTGGACAGGGAATGGCTACACCTTC. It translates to CASSPWTGNGYTF.

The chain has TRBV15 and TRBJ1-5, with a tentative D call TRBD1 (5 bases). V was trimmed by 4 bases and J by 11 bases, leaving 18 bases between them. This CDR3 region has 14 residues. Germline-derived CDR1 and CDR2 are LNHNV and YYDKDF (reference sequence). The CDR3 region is CATSIDSPGGSQHF. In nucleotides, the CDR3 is TGTGCCACCAGCATCGACAGCCCGGGGGGGTCCCAGCATTTT.

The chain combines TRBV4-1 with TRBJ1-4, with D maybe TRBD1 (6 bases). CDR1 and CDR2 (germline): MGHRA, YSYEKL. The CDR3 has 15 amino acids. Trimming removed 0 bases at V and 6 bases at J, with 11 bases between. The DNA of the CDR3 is TGCGCCAGCAGCCAAGAAGGCGGGGGCTATGAAAAACTGTTTTTT. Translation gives CASSQEGGGYEKLFF.

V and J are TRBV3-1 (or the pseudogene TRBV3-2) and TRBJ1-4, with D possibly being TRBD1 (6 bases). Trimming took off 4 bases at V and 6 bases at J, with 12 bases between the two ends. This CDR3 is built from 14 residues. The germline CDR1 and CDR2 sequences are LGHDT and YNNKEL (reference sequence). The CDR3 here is CASSPTGQYEKLFF. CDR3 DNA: TGTGCCAGCAGCCCCACGGGACAATATGAAAAACTGTTTTTT.

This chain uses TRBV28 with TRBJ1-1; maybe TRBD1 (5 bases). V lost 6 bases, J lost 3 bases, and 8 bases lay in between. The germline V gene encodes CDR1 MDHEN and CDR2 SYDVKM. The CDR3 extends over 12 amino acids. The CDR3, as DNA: TGTGCCAGCAGCGAACAGGACACTGAAGCTTTCTTT. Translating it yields CASSEQDTEAFF.

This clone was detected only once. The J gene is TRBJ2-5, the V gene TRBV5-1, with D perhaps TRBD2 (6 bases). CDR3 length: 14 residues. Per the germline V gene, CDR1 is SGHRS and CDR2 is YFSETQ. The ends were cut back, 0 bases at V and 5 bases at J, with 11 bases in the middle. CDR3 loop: CASSLAGRRETQYF. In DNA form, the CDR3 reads TGCGCCAGCAGCTTGGCTGGGAGGCGGGAGACCCAGTACTTC. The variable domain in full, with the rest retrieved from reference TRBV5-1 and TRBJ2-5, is KAGVTQTPRYLIKTRGQQVTLSCSPISGHRSVSWYQQTPGQGLQFLFEYFSETQRNKGNFPGRFSGRQFSNSRSEMNVSTLELGDSALYLCASSLAGRRETQYFGPGTRLLVL.

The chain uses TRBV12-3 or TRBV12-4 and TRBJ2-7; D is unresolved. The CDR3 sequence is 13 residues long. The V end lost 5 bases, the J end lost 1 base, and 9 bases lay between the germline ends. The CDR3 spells CASSTPGSYEQYF. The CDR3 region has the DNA TGTGCCAGCAGTACACCAGGATCCTACGAGCAGTACTTC.

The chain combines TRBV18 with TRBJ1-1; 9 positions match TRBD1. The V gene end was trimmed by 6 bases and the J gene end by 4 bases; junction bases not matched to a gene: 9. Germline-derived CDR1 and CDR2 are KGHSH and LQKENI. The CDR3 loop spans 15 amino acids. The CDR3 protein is CASSLAWDRVTEAFF. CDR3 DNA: TGTGCCAGCTCCCTGGCGTGGGACAGGGTCACTGAAGCTTTCTTT.

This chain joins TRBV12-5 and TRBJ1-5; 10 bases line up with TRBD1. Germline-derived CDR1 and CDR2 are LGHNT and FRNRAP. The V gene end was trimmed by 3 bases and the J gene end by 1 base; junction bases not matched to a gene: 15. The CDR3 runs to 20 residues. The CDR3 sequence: CASGLPRGTGEVLSNQPQHF. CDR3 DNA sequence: TGTGCTAGTGGTTTACCCCGCGGGACAGGGGAGGTCCTAAGCAATCAGCCCCAGCATTTT.

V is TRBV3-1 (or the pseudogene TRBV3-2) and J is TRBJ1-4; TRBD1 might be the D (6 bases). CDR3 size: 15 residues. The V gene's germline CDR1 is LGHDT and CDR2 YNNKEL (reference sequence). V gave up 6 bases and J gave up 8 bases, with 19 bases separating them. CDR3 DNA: TGTGCCAGCAGGCACGGGGGGCAGGCTAGGGAAAAACTGTTTTTT. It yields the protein CASRHGGQAREKLFF.

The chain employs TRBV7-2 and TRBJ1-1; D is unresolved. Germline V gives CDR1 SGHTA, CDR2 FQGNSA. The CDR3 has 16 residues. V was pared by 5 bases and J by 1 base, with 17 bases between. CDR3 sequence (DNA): TGTGCCAGCAGCGCTGAGTCGGGGAAAGCGAACACTGAAGCTTTCTTT. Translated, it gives CASSAESGKANTEAFF.

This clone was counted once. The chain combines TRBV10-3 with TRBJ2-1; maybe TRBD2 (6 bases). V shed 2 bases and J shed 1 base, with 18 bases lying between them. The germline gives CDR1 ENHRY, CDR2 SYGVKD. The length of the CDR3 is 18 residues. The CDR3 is CAISEPPPWLASYNEQFF. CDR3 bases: TGTGCCATCAGTGAGCCCCCGCCGTGGCTAGCGTCCTACAATGAGCAGTTCTTC.

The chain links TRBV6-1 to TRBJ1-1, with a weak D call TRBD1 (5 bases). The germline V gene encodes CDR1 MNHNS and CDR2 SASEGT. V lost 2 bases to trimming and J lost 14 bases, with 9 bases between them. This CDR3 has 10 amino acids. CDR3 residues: CASSEWKGFF. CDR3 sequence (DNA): TGTGCCAGCAGTGAATGGAAGGGGTTCTTT.

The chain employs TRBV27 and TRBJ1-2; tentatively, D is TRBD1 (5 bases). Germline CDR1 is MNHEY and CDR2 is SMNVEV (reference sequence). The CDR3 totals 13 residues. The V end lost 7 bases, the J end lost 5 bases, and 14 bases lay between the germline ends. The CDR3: CASKTGGEYGYTF. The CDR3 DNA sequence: TGTGCCAGCAAGACCGGGGGAGAATATGGCTACACCTTC.

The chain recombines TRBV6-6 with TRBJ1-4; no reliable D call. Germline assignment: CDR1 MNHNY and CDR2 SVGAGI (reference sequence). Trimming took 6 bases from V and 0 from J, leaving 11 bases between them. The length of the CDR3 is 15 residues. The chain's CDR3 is CASSLDGATNEKLFF. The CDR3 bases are TGTGCCAGCAGCCTAGACGGTGCAACTAATGAAAAACTGTTTTTT.

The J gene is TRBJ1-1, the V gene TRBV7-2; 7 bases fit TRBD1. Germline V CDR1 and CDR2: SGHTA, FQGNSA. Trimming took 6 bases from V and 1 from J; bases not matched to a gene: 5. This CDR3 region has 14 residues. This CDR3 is CASRWGQSNTEAFF. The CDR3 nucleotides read TGTGCCAGCAGATGGGGACAGTCGAACACTGAAGCTTTCTTT.

This CDR3 is CASSSRLPKGYTF. The DNA for the CDR3 is TGTGCCAGCAGCTCCAGGTTACCAAAGGGCTACACCTTC. The chain combines TRBV7-2 with TRBJ1-2; D unresolved. The CDR3 consists of 13 residues. Trimming pared 4 bases from V and 8 bases from J, leaving 14 bases between. The germline V gene has CDR1 SGHTA and CDR2 FQGNSA.

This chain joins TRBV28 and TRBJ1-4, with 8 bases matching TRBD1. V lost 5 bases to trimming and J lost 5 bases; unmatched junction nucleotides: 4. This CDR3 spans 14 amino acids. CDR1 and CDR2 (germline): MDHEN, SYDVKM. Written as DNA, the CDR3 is TGTGCCAGCAGTCTCACAGGGGGGAATGAAAAACTGTTTTTT. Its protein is CASSLTGGNEKLFF.

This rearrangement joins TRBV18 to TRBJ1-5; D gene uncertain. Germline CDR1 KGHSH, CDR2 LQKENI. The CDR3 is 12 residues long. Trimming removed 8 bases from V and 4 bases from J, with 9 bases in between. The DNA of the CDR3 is TGTGCCAGCGGCCAGGAAAATCAGCCCCAGCATTTT. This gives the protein CASGQENQPQHF.

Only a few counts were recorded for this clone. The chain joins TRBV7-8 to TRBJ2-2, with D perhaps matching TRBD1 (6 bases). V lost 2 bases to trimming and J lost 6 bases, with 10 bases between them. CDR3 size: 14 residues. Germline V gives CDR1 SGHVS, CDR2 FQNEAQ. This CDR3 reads CASSLRRGPGELFF. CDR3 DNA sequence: TGTGCCAGCAGCTTACGCAGGGGACCCGGGGAGCTGTTTTTT.

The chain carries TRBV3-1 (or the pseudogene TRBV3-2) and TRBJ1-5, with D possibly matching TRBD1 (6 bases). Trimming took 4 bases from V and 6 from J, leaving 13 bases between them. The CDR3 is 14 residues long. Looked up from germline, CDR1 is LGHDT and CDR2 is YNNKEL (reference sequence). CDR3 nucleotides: TGTGCCAGCAGCCCCTACGCCAGGGGTCAGCCCCAGCATTTT. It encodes CASSPYARGQPQHF.

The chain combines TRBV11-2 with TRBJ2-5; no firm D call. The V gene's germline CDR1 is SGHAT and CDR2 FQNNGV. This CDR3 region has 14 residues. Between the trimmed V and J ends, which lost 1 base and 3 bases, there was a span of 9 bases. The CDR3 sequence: CASSLVYGEETQYF. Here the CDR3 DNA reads TGTGCCAGCAGCTTAGTTTACGGAGAAGAGACCCAGTACTTC.

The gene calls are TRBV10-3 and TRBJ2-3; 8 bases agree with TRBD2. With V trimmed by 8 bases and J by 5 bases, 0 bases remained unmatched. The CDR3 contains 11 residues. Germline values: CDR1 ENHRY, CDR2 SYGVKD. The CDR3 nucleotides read TGTGCCATCCTAGCGGGAGATACGCAGTATTTT. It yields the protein CAILAGDTQYF.

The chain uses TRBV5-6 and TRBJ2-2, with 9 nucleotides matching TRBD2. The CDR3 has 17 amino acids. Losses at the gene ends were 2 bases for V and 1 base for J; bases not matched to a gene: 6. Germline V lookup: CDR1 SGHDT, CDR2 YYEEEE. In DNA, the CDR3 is TGTGCCAGCAGCTTTGGGGGACTAGCAGTGAACACCGGGGAGCTGTTTTTT. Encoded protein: CASSFGGLAVNTGELFF. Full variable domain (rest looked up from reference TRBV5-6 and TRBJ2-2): DAGVTQSPTHLIKTRGQQVTLRCSPKSGHDTVSWYQQALGQGPQFIFQYYEEEERQRGNFPDRFSGHQFPNYSSELNVNALLLGDSALYLCASSFGGLAVNTGELFFGEGSRLTVL.